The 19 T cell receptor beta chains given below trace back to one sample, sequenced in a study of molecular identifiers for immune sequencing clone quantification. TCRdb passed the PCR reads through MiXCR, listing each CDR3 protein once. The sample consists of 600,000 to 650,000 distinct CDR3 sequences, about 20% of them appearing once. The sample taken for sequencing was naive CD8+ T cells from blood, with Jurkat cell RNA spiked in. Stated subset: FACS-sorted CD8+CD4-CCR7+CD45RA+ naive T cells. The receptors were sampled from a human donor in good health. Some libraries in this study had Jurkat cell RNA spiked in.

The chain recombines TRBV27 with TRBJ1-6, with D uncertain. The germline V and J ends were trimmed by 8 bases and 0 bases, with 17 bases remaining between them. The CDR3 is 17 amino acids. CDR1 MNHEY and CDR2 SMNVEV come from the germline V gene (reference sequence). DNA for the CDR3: TGTGCCAGCTTGTCCCTGTTTTCGGGCTCCTATAATTCACCCCTCCACTTT. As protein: CASLSLFSGSYNSPLHF.

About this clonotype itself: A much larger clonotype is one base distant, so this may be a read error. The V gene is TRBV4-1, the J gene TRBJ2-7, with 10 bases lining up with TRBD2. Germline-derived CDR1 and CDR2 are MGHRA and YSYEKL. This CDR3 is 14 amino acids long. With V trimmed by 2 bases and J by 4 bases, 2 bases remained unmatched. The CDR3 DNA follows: TGCGCCAGCAGCCAAAAAGCGGGGGGGTACGAGCAGTACTTC. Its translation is CASSQKAGGYEQYF.

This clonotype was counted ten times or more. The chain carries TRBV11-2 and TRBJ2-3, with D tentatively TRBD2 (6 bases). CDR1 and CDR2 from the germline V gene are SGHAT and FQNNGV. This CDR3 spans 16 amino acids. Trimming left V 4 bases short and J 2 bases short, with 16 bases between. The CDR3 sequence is CASSWRGRGTTDTQYF. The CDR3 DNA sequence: TGTGCCAGCAGCTGGCGGGGCCGGGGGACCACAGATACGCAGTATTTT.

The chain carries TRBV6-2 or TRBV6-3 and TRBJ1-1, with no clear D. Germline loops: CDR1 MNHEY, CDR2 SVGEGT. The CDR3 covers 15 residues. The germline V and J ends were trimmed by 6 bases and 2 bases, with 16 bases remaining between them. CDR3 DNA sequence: TGTGCCAGCAGCCTCCTGAGGACGGAAAACACTGAAGCTTTCTTT. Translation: CASSLLRTENTEAFF.

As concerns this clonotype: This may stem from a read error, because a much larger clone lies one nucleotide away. CDR3 in DNA: TGTGCCAGCTCACCACCTCCTAACCGGTACACTGAAGCTTTCTTT. Translation: CASSPPPNRYTEAFF. The rearrangement uses TRBV18 and TRBJ1-1; D call uncertain. The germline gives CDR1 KGHSH, CDR2 LQKENI. The germline V and J ends were trimmed by 0 bases and 3 bases, with 11 bases remaining between them. The CDR3 extends over 15 amino acids.

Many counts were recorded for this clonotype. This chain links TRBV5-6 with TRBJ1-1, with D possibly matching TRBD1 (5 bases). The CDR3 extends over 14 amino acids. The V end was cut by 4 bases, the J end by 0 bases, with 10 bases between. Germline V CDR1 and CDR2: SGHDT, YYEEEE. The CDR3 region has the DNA TGTGCCAGCAGCCGGGACCGCGTGAACACTGAAGCTTTCTTT. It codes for CASSRDRVNTEAFF.

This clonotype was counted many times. The CDR3 region has the DNA TGTGCCAGCAGTTTGGCGACAGGGGGCTATCAGCCCCAGCATTTT. It specifies CASSLATGGYQPQHF. This chain joins TRBV12-3 or TRBV12-4 and TRBJ1-5, with 10 bases fitting TRBD1. Trimming took 3 bases from V and 5 from J; bases not matched to a gene: 4. The CDR3 is made up of 15 amino acids.

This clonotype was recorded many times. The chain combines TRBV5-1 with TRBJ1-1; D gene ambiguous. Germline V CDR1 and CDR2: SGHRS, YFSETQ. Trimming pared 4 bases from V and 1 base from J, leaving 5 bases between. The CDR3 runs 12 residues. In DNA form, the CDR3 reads TGCGCCAGCAGCATGGAGAACACTGAAGCTTTCTTT. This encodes CASSMENTEAFF.

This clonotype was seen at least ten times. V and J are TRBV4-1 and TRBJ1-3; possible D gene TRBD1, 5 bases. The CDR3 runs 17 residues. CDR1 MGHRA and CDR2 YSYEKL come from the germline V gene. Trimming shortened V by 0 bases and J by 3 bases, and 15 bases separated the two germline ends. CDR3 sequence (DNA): TGCGCCAGCAGCCAAGAGGGACCAGGGCGCCTTGGAAACACCATATATTTT. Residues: CASSQEGPGRLGNTIYF.

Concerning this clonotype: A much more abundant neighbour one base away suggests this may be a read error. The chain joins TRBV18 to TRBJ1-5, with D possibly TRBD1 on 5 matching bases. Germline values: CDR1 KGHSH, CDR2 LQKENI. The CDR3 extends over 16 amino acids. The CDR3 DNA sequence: TGTGCCAACTCACCCAAGGCCCGACAGAACAATCAGCCCCAGCATTTT. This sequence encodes CANSPKARQNNQPQHF.

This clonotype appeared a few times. The CDR3 coding sequence is TGTGCCAGTAGTATTTGGACAGGGAACCAAGAGACCCAGTACTTC. This gives the protein CASSIWTGNQETQYF. The rearrangement joins TRBV19 to TRBJ2-5; 8 nucleotides match TRBD1. V dropped 3 bases and J dropped 0; count of bases not matched to a gene: 3. This CDR3 has 15 residues. CDR1 is LNHDA and CDR2 is SQIVND in the germline V gene (reference sequence).

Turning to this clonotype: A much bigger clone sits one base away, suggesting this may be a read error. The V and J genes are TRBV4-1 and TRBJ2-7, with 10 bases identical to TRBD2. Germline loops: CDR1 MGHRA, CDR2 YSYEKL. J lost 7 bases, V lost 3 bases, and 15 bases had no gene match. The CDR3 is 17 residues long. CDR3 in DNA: TGCGCCAGCAGCCAGGCGGTACTAGCGGGGCCCCCGGGGGAGCAGTACTTC. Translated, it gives CASSQAVLAGPPGEQYF.

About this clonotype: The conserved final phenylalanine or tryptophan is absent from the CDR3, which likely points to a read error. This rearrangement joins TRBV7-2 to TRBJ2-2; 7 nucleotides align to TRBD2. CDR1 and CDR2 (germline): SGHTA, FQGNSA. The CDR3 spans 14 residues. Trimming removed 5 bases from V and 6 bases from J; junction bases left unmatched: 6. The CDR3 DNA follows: TGTGCCAGCAGCAGCGGTCTAGCGGCCGGGGAGCTGTTTTCT. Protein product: CASSSGLAAGELFS.

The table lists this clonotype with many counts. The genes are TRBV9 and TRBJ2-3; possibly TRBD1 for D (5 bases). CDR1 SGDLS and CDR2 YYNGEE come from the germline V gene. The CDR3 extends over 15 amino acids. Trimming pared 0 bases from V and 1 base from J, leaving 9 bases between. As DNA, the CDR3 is TGTGCCAGCAGCGTAGAAGGGGTAGGCACAGATACGCAGTATTTT. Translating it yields CASSVEGVGTDTQYF.

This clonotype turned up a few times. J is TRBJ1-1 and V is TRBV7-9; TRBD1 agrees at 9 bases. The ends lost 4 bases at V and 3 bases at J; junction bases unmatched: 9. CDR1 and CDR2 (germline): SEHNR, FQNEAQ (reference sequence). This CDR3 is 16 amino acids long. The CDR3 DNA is TGTGCCAGCAGCTGGGACAGGGTGCTTTTTGACACTGAAGCTTTCTTT. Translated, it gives CASSWDRVLFDTEAFF.

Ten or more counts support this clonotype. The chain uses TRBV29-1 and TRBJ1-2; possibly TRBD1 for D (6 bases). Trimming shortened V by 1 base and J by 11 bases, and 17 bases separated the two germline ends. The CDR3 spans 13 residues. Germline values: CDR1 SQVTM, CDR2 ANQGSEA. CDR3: CSVEVLGGPGYTF. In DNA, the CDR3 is TGCAGCGTTGAAGTCCTGGGGGGGCCCGGTTACACCTTC.

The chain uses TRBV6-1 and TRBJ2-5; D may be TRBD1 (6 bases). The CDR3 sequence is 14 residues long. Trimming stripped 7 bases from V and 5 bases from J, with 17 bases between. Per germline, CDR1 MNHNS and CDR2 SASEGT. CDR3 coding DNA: TGTGCCAGCAAAATCACCGGGACACGTGAGACCCAGTACTTC. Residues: CASKITGTRETQYF.

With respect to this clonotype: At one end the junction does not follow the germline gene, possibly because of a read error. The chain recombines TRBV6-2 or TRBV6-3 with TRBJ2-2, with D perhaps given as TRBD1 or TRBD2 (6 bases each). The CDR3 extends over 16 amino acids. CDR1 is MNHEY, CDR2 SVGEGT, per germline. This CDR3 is CAMHPGGTRGTEELFF. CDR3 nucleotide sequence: TGTGCCATGCACCCAGGCGGGACAAGGGGCACCGAGGAGCTGTTTTTT.

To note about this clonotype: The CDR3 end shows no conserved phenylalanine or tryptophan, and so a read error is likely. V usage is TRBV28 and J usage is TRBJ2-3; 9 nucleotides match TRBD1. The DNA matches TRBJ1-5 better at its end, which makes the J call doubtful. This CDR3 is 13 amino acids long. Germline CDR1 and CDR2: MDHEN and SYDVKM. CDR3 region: CASRGQGTDTQHL. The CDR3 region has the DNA TGTGCCAGCAGGGGACAGGGCACAGATACGCAGCATCTT.